The 20 T cell receptor beta chains listed next were all sequenced from one sample in a study of OX40 agonist ivuxolimab in advanced cancers. Repertoires were generated with immunoSEQ multiplex PCR, while TCRdb's copy carries only in-frame clones and drops some. The repertoire holds around 70,000 clones, with roughly 78% as singletons. The sample consisted of CD4+ or CD8+ T cells sorted from blood, taken in a trial of the OX40 agonist ivuxolimab. Receptors originate from an adult with an advanced solid tumor such as melanoma, head and neck, liver or kidney cancer.

The chain combines TRBV9 with TRBJ2-7; 8 nucleotides match TRBD2. The CDR3 loop spans 15 amino acids. The J segment lost 3 bases and the V segment lost 0 bases, leaving 5 bases of the junction unmatched. Germline CDR1 and CDR2: SGDLS and YYNGEE. CDR3 residues: CASSVDLGLVYEQYF. The CDR3 DNA reads TGTGCCAGCAGCGTAGATTTGGGACTAGTCTACGAGCAGTACTTC.

This clone has only one observation. The V call is TRBV6-5, the J call TRBJ2-7; 11 bases match TRBD2. The CDR3 totals 15 residues. CDR1 is MNHEY and CDR2 is SVGAGI in the germline V gene. Unmatched junction bases numbered 6, after V lost 6 bases and J lost 2 bases. Here the CDR3 reads CASSLTSGDTYEQYF. CDR3 sequence (DNA): TGTGCCAGCAGCCTGACTAGCGGGGACACCTACGAGCAGTACTTC.

J is TRBJ2-7 and V is TRBV15, with 9 bases fitting TRBD2. CDR3 length equals 17 residues. The V segment lost 0 bases and the J segment 3 bases; nucleotides outside the gene matches: 9. Germline V lookup: CDR1 LNHNV, CDR2 YYDKDF (reference sequence). The CDR3 region is CATSREKAGGPYYEQYF. The CDR3 DNA sequence: TGTGCCACCAGCAGAGAAAAAGCGGGGGGCCCATACTACGAGCAGTACTTC.

The rearrangement joins TRBV7-2 to TRBJ1-6; 7 nucleotides align to TRBD1. This CDR3 is 16 amino acids long. CDR1 SGHTA and CDR2 FQGNSA come from the germline V gene. V shed 7 bases and J 2 bases; nucleotides not matched to a gene: 8. The CDR3 region is CASTLRGAAYNSPLHF. DNA of the CDR3: TGTGCCAGCACCCTCAGGGGGGCAGCCTATAATTCACCCCTCCACTTT. The full variable domain, with the rest looked up from reference TRBV7-2 and TRBJ1-6, is GAGVSQSPSNKVTEKGKDVELRCDPISGHTALYWYRQSLGQGLEFLIYFQGNSAPDKSGLPSDRFSAERTGGSVSTLTIQRTQQEDSAVYLCASTLRGAAYNSPLHFGNGTRLTVT.

The rearrangement uses TRBV5-1 and TRBJ1-3, with D hard to call. The CDR3 totals 16 residues. V shed 0 bases and J shed 0 bases, with 10 bases lying between them. Germline lookup yields CDR1 SGHRS and CDR2 YFSETQ. CDR3 nucleotide sequence: TGCGCCAGCAGCTTGGGTGCTGCCAGCTCTGGAAACACCATATATTTT. Translation: CASSLGAASSGNTIYF. The whole variable domain, filled in from reference TRBV5-1 and TRBJ1-3, reads KAGVTQTPRYLIKTRGQQVTLSCSPISGHRSVSWYQQTPGQGLQFLFEYFSETQRNKGNFPGRFSGRQFSNSRSEMNVSTLELGDSALYLCASSLGAASSGNTIYFGEGSWLTVV.

This chain joins TRBV7-2 and TRBJ2-1; 7 nucleotides match TRBD2. J lost 3 bases, V lost 3 bases, and 8 bases had no gene match. Germline CDR1 reads SGHTA; CDR2 reads FQGNSA. The CDR3 loop spans 16 amino acids. CDR3 sequence reads: CASSFLGSGGYNEQFF. Written as DNA, the CDR3 is TGTGCCAGCAGCTTTCTCGGGTCGGGGGGCTACAATGAGCAGTTCTTC.

The genes are TRBV25-1 and TRBJ2-7, with a weak D call TRBD2 (6 bases). The germline CDR1 and CDR2 sequences are MGHDK and SYGVNS. V was cut by 3 bases and J by 4 bases, with 13 bases left in between. CDR3 length: 14 amino acids. CDR3 in amino acids: CASSEGRRGYEQYF. Written as DNA, the CDR3 is TGTGCCAGCAGTGAGGGACGGAGGGGTTACGAGCAGTACTTC.

The sample holds one count of this clone. This chain joins TRBV27 and TRBJ2-7, with 9 bases identical to TRBD1. The ends lost 5 bases at V and 5 bases at J; junction bases unmatched: 7. Germline values: CDR1 MNHEY, CDR2 SMNVEV (reference sequence). The CDR3 is 14 amino acids. CDR3 in DNA: TGTGCCAGCAGTCTTACAGGGGGCTTCAACGAGCAGTACTTC. This encodes CASSLTGGFNEQYF.

This clone turned up a few times. The rearrangement joins TRBV27 to TRBJ2-3; unclear D gene. The CDR3 extends over 14 amino acids. Germline V gene data show CDR1 as MNHEY and CDR2 as SMNVEV (reference sequence). V was shortened by 3 bases and J by 2 bases, with 9 bases between the two germline ends. The CDR3 region has the DNA TGTGCCAGCAGTTTCGACCATTCCACAGATACGCAGTATTTT. It encodes CASSFDHSTDTQYF.

This clone came up a few times. The chain is built from TRBV4-2 and TRBJ1-1; TRBD1 matches 7 bases. The V and J ends lost 1 base and 1 base, in that order; junction bases with no gene match: 0. The CDR3 covers 14 residues. Germline V gene sequence: CDR1 LGHNA, CDR2 YNFKEQ. The CDR3 sequence: CASSQGQGNTEAFF. CDR3 DNA sequence: TGTGCCAGCAGCCAAGGACAGGGGAACACTGAAGCTTTCTTT.

The rearrangement uses TRBV6-5 and TRBJ1-1, with no clear D. Germline CDR1 reads MNHEY; CDR2 reads SVGAGI. The V end lost 2 bases, the J end lost 5 bases, and 9 bases lay between the germline ends. The CDR3 consists of 13 residues. CDR3: CASSYRERTEAFF. Here the CDR3 DNA reads TGTGCCAGCAGTTACCGGGAAAGGACTGAAGCTTTCTTT.

The chain links TRBV2 to TRBJ1-5; the D is unclear. The V end lost 6 bases, the J end lost 7 bases, and 13 bases lay between the germline ends. Germline assignment: CDR1 SNHLY and CDR2 FYNNEI. There are 13 residues in the CDR3. In nucleotides, the CDR3 is TGTGCCAGCAGGGTTGAAGGGTTCCAGCCCCAGCATTTT. As protein: CASRVEGFQPQHF. The variable domain in full, completed from reference TRBV2 and TRBJ1-5, reads EPEVTQTPSHQVTQMGQEVILRCVPISNHLYFYWYRQILGQKVEFLVSFYNNEISEKSEIFDDQFSVERPDGSNFTLKIRSTKLEDSAMYFCASRVEGFQPQHFGDGTRLSIL.

This clone was seen only once. The genes are TRBV6-6 and TRBJ1-1; D may be TRBD1 (5 bases). The germline V gene has CDR1 MNHNY and CDR2 SVGAGI (reference sequence). The CDR3 is made up of 14 amino acids. Trimming stripped 5 bases from V and 10 bases from J, with 20 bases between. The CDR3: CASSHQERGLTAFF. CDR3 DNA sequence: TGTGCCAGCAGTCATCAAGAGAGGGGACTCACAGCTTTCTTT.

The CDR3 DNA reads TGCGCCAGCAGCCAAGATATAATTGGGACTGGAAACACCATATATTTT. Its protein is CASSQDIIGTGNTIYF. V gene TRBV4-1 combines with J gene TRBJ1-3; D remains unclear. Trimming left V 0 bases short and J 2 bases short, with 11 bases between. Germline V gene data show CDR1 as MGHRA and CDR2 as YSYEKL. This CDR3 region has 16 residues.

This clone was detected once. This sequence joins TRBV7-9 and TRBJ2-2; D may be TRBD1 (5 bases). Looked up from germline, CDR1 is SEHNR and CDR2 is FQNEAQ (reference sequence). Trimming removed 3 bases from V and 5 bases from J, with 10 bases in between. The length of the CDR3 is 14 residues. CDR3 DNA: TGTGCCAGCAGCTTGGCACAGGAGACCGGGGAGCTGTTTTTT. Translation: CASSLAQETGELFF.

The rearrangement links TRBV5-1 to TRBJ1-3; tentative D call: TRBD1 (6 bases). Germline V lookup: CDR1 SGHRS, CDR2 YFSETQ. V was trimmed by 6 bases and J by 2 bases, leaving 12 bases between them. The CDR3 totals 14 residues. CDR3 in amino acids: CASTTGLAGNTIYF. The CDR3 DNA is TGCGCCAGCACCACAGGGTTAGCTGGAAACACCATATATTTT.

This clone was counted ten times or more. J is TRBJ2-1 and V is TRBV28, with D uncertain. Germline CDR1 and CDR2: MDHEN and SYDVKM. V lost 4 bases, J lost 9 bases, and 10 bases lay in between. The CDR3 loop spans 12 amino acids. The CDR3 region has the DNA TGTGCCAGCAGTTGGACGACGGGTGAGCAGTTCTTC. Protein: CASSWTTGEQFF.

This clone was counted a few times. The chain recombines TRBV9 with TRBJ1-2, with D possibly TRBD1 on 5 matching bases. Germline-derived CDR1 and CDR2 are SGDLS and YYNGEE. The V end lost 0 bases, the J end lost 2 bases, and 8 bases lay between the germline ends. This CDR3 region has 14 residues. The chain's CDR3 is CASSVEGLNYGYTF. CDR3 in DNA: TGTGCCAGCAGCGTAGAGGGGTTGAACTATGGCTACACCTTC. Based on the CDR3 plus reference TRBV9 and TRBJ1-2, the full variable domain is DSGVTQTPKHLITATGQRVTLRCSPRSGDLSVYWYQQSLDQGLQFLIQYYNGEERAKGNILERFSAQQFPDLHSELNLSSLELGDSALYFCASSVEGLNYGYTFGSGTRLTVV.

This rearrangement joins TRBV5-4 to TRBJ2-2, with 8 bases aligning to TRBD2. CDR1 is SGHNT, CDR2 YYREEE, per germline (reference sequence). The V and J ends lost 5 bases and 9 bases, in that order; junction bases with no gene match: 9. The CDR3 covers 14 residues. The CDR3 sequence: CASSNAGGHRELFF. Written as DNA, the CDR3 is TGTGCCAGCAGTAATGCGGGGGGCCACCGGGAGCTGTTTTTT. The whole variable domain, remainder taken from reference TRBV5-4 and TRBJ2-2, is ETGVTQSPTHLIKTRGQQVTLRCSSQSGHNTVSWYQQALGQGPQFIFQYYREEENGRGNFPPRFSGLQFPNYSSELNVNALELDDSALYLCASSNAGGHRELFFGEGSRLTVL.

The chain combines TRBV9 with TRBJ2-5; 14 bases match TRBD2. Germline trimming cut 4 bases from V and 2 bases from J; bases unmatched to any gene: 4. Germline V lookup: CDR1 SGDLS, CDR2 YYNGEE. There are 16 residues in the CDR3. The DNA of the CDR3 is TGTGCCAGCAGCCCCCGACTAGCGGGAGGGCAAGAGACCCAGTACTTC. This gives the protein CASSPRLAGGQETQYF.